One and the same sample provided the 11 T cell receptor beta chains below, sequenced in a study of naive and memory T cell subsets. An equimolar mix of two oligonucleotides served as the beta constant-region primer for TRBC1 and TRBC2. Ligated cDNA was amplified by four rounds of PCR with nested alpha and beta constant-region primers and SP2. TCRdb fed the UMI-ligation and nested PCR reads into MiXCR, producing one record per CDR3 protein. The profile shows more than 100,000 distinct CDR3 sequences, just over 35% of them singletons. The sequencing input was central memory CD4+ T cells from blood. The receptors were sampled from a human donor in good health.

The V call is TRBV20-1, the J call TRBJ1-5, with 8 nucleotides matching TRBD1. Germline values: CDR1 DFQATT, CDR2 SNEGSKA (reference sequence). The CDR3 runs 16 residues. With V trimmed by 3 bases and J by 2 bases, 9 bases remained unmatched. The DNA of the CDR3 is TGCAGTGCTAGCCTCTCAGGGGGCGCGGGCAATCAGCCCCAGCATTTT. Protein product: CSASLSGGAGNQPQHF.

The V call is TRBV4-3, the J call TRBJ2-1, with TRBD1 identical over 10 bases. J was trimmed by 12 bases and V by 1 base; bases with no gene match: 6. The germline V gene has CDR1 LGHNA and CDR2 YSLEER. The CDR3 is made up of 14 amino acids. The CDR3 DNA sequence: TGCGCCAGCAGCCAAGGGGGACAGGGGAGAGGGCAGTTCTTC. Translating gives CASSQGGQGRGQFF.

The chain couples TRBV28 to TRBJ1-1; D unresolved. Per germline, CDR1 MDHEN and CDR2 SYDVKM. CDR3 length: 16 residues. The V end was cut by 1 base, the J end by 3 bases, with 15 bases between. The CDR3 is CASSLSVGVLYTEAFF. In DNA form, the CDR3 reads TGTGCCAGCAGTTTATCTGTTGGGGTTTTGTACACTGAAGCTTTCTTT.

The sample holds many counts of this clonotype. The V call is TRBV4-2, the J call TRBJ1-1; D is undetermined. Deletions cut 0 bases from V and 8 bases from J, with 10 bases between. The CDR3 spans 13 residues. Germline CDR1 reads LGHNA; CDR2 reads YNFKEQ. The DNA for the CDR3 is TGTGCCAGCAGCCAAGATTGGGGAGGGGAAGCTTTCTTT. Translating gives CASSQDWGGEAFF.

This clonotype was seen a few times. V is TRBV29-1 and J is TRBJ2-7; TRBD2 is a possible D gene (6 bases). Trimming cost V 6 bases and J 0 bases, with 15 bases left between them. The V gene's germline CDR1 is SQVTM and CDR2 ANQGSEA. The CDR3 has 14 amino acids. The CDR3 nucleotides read TGCAGCGTGCGGAGGGGATTAGACTCCTACGAGCAGTACTTC. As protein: CSVRRGLDSYEQYF.

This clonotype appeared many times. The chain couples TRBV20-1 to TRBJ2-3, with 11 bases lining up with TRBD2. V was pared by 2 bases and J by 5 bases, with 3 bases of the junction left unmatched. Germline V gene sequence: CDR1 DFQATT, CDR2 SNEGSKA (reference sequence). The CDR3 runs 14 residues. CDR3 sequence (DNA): TGCAGTGCTAGACTAGCGGGAGGTGGAGATACGCAGTATTTT. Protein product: CSARLAGGGDTQYF.

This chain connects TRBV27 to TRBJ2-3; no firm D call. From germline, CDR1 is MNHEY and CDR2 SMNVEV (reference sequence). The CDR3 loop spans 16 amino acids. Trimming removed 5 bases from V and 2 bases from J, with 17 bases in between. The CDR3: CASSLMRQKFTDTQYF. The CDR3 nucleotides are TGTGCCAGCAGTCTTATGCGGCAAAAGTTCACAGATACGCAGTATTTT.

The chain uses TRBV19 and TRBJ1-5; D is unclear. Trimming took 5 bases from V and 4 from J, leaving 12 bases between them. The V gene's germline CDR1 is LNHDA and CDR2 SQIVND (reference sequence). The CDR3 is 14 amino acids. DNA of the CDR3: TGTGCCAGTAGTGGCTTGTCAGCGAATCAGCCCCAGCATTTT. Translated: CASSGLSANQPQHF.

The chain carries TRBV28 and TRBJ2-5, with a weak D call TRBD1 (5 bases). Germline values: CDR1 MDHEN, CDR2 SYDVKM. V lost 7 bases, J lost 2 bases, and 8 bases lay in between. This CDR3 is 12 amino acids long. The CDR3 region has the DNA TGTGCCAGCACTGACAGACAAGAGACCCAGTACTTC. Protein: CASTDRQETQYF.

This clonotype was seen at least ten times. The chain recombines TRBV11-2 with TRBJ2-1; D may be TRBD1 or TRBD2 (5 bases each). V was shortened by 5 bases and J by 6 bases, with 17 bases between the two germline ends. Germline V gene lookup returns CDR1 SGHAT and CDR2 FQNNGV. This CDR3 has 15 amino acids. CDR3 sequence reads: CASSPFGGISNEQFF. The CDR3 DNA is TGTGCCAGCAGCCCCTTTGGGGGAATATCCAATGAGCAGTTCTTC.

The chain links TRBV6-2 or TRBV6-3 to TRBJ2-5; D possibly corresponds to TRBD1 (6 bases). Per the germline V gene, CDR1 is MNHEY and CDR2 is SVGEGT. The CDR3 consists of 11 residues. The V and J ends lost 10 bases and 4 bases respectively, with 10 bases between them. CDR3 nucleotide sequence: TGTGCCACGGGCAGGGGAGAGACCCAGTACTTC. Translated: CATGRGETQYF.